Listed below are T cell receptor beta chains from one sample, sequenced in a study of blood T cells in healthy people across ages. TCRdb recomputed calls from the 5' RACE reads with MiXCR, one row per CDR3 protein. The sample lists some 1,800,000 distinct CDR3 sequences; 35% to 50% were seen once. Sequenced: blood. The receptors stem from a human donor in good health. Each CDR3 is given with its conserved first and last residue. Fields, in order: clone size, V gene, J gene, CDR3 length, D gene, CDR3 protein, CDR3 DNA. The D gene is left open where the match is weak. Some rows mark clone size as missing; the rest say once, few, many or name a class of expanded clone.

-,TRBV20-1,TRBJ1-2,14,TRBD1,CSARPRQGLYGYTF,TGCAGTGCTAGGCCGCGACAGGGTCTCTATGGCTACACCTTC
once,TRBV7-2,TRBJ2-5,15,TRBD1,CASSPGTGSQREQYF,TGTGCCAGCAGCCCCGGGACAGGGAGCCAAAGGGAGCAGTACTTC
-,TRBV29-1,TRBJ2-3,13,-,CSVETTGTDTQYF,TGCAGCGTTGAGACTACTGGCACAGATACGCAGTATTTT
-,TRBV7-9,TRBJ2-4,12,-,CASNPVANIQYF,TGTGCCAGCAACCCAGTCGCAAACATTCAGTACTTC
few,TRBV6-5,TRBJ1-4,13,-,CASSYGGSEKLFF,TGTGCCAGCAGTTACGGGGGTAGCGAAAAACTGTTTTTT
-,TRBV25-1,TRBJ1-1,14,-,CASSEGWANTEAFF,TGTGCCAGCAGTGAAGGTTGGGCGAACACTGAAGCTTTCTTT
-,TRBV20-1,TRBJ1-5,13,-,CSVAPGGNQPQHF,TGCAGTGTCGCCCCTGGGGGGAACCAGCCCCAGCATTTT
few,TRBV6-5,TRBJ2-4,13,-,CASRRGNSNIQYF,TGTGCCAGCAGGCGCGGGAACTCAAACATTCAGTACTTC
few,TRBV27,TRBJ1-4,14,-,CASSTGQPNEKLFF,TGTGCCAGCAGCACAGGACAGCCAAATGAAAAACTGTTTTTT
-,TRBV4-3,TRBJ2-3,16,-,CASSQVGPGVADTQYF,TGCGCCAGCAGCCAAGTAGGACCGGGAGTTGCAGATACGCAGTATTTT
few,TRBV7-9,TRBJ1-2,15,-,CASSPRQDNPYGYTF,TGTGCCAGCAGCCCCCGACAGGATAACCCCTATGGCTACACCTTC
few,TRBV6-5,TRBJ2-1,15,TRBD1,CASSHRTGVGHEQFF,TGTGCCAGCAGTCACCGGACAGGGGTGGGTCACGAGCAGTTCTTC
many,TRBV29-1,TRBJ2-1,17,TRBD2,CSARTSGGAGSYNEQFF,TGCAGCGCCAGGACTAGCGGGGGGGCGGGGTCCTACAATGAGCAGTTCTTC
-,TRBV11-1,TRBJ1-1,13,-,CASSRNRGERAFF,TGTGCCAGCAGCCGCAACCGGGGGGAGAGAGCTTTCTTT